These 26 T cell receptor beta chains originate from one sample sequenced in a study of cytomegalovirus exposure and HLA in healthy donors (dated by TCRdb to the late 2010s). Library creation used the immunoSEQ multiplex PCR assay. A mixture of 60 forward primers for TCR Vbeta segments and 13 reverse primers for TCR Jbeta segments was used in the multiplex PCR. The immuneACCESS repertoire file appears here via TCRdb, limited to in-frame rearrangements. These files lack a portion of the clones; in checked studies, under half of the deficit traces to unresolved V genes, and the cause of the others is not known. Here the sample has 96,000 or so clones; 60% to 75% occur a single time. Of the sample, 2.5% to 3.5% is held by the ten largest clones. The material sequenced was PBMCs. Receptors originate from a female donor in good health and CMV-seropositive.

The V gene is TRBV4-1, the J gene TRBJ1-1; TRBD1 matches at 12 bases. The CDR3 runs to 15 residues. With 3 bases clipped from V and 6 bases from J, the junction kept 5 bases outside the gene matches. Looked up from germline, CDR1 is MGHRA and CDR2 is YSYEKL. DNA of the CDR3: TGCGCCAGCAGCCAGCCGGGACAGGGGGCTGCTGAAGCTTTCTTT. Translating gives CASSQPGQGAAEAFF.

The chain combines TRBV11-1 with TRBJ2-5; a possible D gene is TRBD2 (5 bases). The CDR3 has 13 amino acids. CDR1 is SGHAT, CDR2 FQDESV, per germline (reference sequence). Trimming left V 8 bases short and J 11 bases short, with 21 bases between. The CDR3 region has the DNA TGTGCCAGCGGACGGGAACCCCTAAGGGAGCAGTACTTC. This encodes CASGREPLREQYF.

This clone was observed a few times. The chain joins TRBV4-3 to TRBJ2-6; D not certain. With 3 bases removed from V and 2 bases from J, the gap between germline ends came to 11 bases. CDR3 length: 16 amino acids. Looked up from germline, CDR1 is LGHNA and CDR2 is YSLEER. For the CDR3, the DNA is TGCGCCAGCAGCCAGACCCCCCAGGCTGGGGCCAACGTCCTGACTTTC. Encoded protein: CASSQTPQAGANVLTF.

This clone appeared a single time. The CDR3 bases are TGTGCCTGGAGTGTACTTGCGGGGGCGAACACTGAAGCTTTCTTT. The encoded protein is CAWSVLAGANTEAFF. The chain employs TRBV30 and TRBJ1-1; D is possibly TRBD1 (6 bases). V was cut by 0 bases and J by 1 base, with 12 bases left in between. CDR3 length: 15 amino acids. Per germline, CDR1 GTSNPN and CDR2 SVGIG (reference sequence).

This chain joins TRBV30 and TRBJ1-6; TRBD1 might be the D (6 bases). The CDR3 spans 15 residues. The germline V gene has CDR1 GTSNPN and CDR2 SVGIG (reference sequence). Deletions cut 0 bases from V and 4 bases from J, with 10 bases between. The CDR3 sequence: CAWSVGQKYNSPLHF. Written as DNA, the CDR3 is TGTGCCTGGAGTGTAGGACAGAAATATAATTCACCCCTCCACTTT.

This clone was detected only a few times. The rearrangement uses TRBV4-1 and TRBJ1-5, with D possibly matching TRBD1 (5 bases). The CDR3 length is 15 residues. V lost 0 bases and J lost 5, with 11 bases in between. The germline gives CDR1 MGHRA, CDR2 YSYEKL. Here the CDR3 DNA reads TGCGCCAGCAGCCAAGATCCAAGGGGATATCAGCCCCAGCATTTT. Encoded protein: CASSQDPRGYQPQHF.

V gene TRBV14 combines with J gene TRBJ2-7; 8 positions agree with TRBD2. CDR3 size: 13 residues. Germline loops: CDR1 SGHDN, CDR2 FVKESK. V trimming: 11 bases; J trimming: 2 bases; junction bases outside the gene matches: 8. The CDR3 DNA is TGTGCCGGTCGGGCGGGAGGCCCCTACGAGCAGTACTTC. Its translation is CAGRAGGPYEQYF.

The chain has TRBV30 and TRBJ2-5; 7 bases map to TRBD2. V shed 0 bases, J shed 1 base, and the junction held 2 bases outside the gene matches. The CDR3 spans 14 residues. The germline CDR1 and CDR2 sequences are GTSNPN and SVGIG (reference sequence). Here the CDR3 reads CAWSVRGGQETQYF. The CDR3 bases are TGTGCCTGGAGTGTACGCGGGGGCCAAGAGACCCAGTACTTC.

This clone appeared once. The chain carries TRBV18 and TRBJ1-2; D possibly corresponds to TRBD1 (5 bases). The CDR3 is 13 residues long. The germline V and J ends were trimmed by 2 bases and 7 bases, with 11 bases remaining between them. The germline CDR1 and CDR2 sequences are KGHSH and LQKENI. The CDR3: CASSPSGEGGYTF. In DNA, the CDR3 is TGTGCCAGCTCACCATCGGGGGAGGGTGGCTACACCTTC.

The CDR3 coding sequence is TGTGCCAGCAGCTTGGATCAGGGGAACTATGGCTACACCTTC. Amino acid sequence: CASSLDQGNYGYTF. The chain combines TRBV5-4 with TRBJ1-2, with D possibly matching TRBD1 (6 bases). The germline V gene has CDR1 SGHNT and CDR2 YYREEE (reference sequence). The V end lost 0 bases, the J end lost 2 bases, and 8 bases lay between the germline ends. This CDR3 is 14 amino acids long.

The J gene is TRBJ2-7, the V gene TRBV7-2; 9 bases map to TRBD1. V gave up 7 bases and J gave up 4 bases; unmatched junction bases: 8. The CDR3 runs 14 residues. Germline V gene data show CDR1 as SGHTA and CDR2 as FQGNSA. The CDR3 DNA reads as TGTGCCAGCAAACAGGGGGCGACACAGTACGAGCAGTACTTC. This sequence encodes CASKQGATQYEQYF.

The rearrangement links TRBV5-3 to TRBJ2-1, with D tentatively TRBD1 (7 bases). TRBV5-3 is reported as an ORF; its role is uncertain. Trimming shortened V by 4 bases and J by 3 bases, and 20 bases separated the two germline ends. The CDR3 spans 17 residues. CDR3 residues: CARSAGRQGTDYNEQFF. The CDR3 nucleotides read TGTGCCAGAAGCGCGGGGCGACAGGGCACGGACTACAATGAGCAGTTCTTC.

Of note for this clone: The junction and the germline gene differ at one end; a read error may be behind it. The V call is TRBV7-7, the J call TRBJ2-2, with TRBD1 identical over 7 bases. The germline CDR1 and CDR2 sequences are SSHAT and FNYEAQ (reference sequence). The CDR3 extends over 15 amino acids. The DNA for the CDR3 is TGTGCTAGCAGCATAGGGGGCAGTTCGGCCGGGGAGCTGTTTTTT. Translation: CASSIGGSSAGELFF.

The V gene is TRBV30, the J gene TRBJ2-1; possibly TRBD1 for D (6 bases). Per germline, CDR1 GTSNPN and CDR2 SVGIG (reference sequence). The CDR3 has 14 residues. The V gene lost 5 bases and the J gene lost 6 bases, with 17 bases spanning the gap. The CDR3 protein is CAWQGIGAANEQFF. The CDR3 nucleotides read TGTGCCTGGCAGGGGATCGGGGCTGCCAATGAGCAGTTCTTC.

The genes are TRBV18 and TRBJ2-7, with 8 bases fitting TRBD2. There are 15 residues in the CDR3. V lost 4 bases, J lost 2 bases, and 7 bases stayed unmatched. CDR1 and CDR2 (germline): KGHSH, LQKENI. The CDR3 spells CASSRLGAGAYEQYF. The CDR3 nucleotides are TGTGCCAGCTCACGATTAGGAGCGGGGGCCTACGAGCAGTACTTC. The full variable domain, rest sourced from reference TRBV18 and TRBJ2-7, is NAGVMQNPRHLVRRRGQEARLRCSPMKGHSHVYWYRQLPEEGLKFMVYLQKENIIDESGMPKERFSAEFPKEGPSILRIQQVVRGDSAAYFCASSRLGAGAYEQYFGPGTRLTVT.

The chain carries TRBV29-1 and TRBJ2-3; D possibly corresponds to TRBD2 (7 bases). With 7 bases removed from V and 1 base from J, the gap between germline ends came to 21 bases. Germline V gene sequence: CDR1 SQVTM, CDR2 ANQGSEA. This CDR3 comprises 16 residues. The CDR3 is CSALGGQGWGTDTQYF. CDR3 DNA: TGCAGCGCCCTGGGGGGGCAGGGCTGGGGCACAGATACGCAGTATTTT.

This clone showed up just a few times. The V gene is TRBV25-1, the J gene TRBJ2-1, with D possibly TRBD2 on 5 matching bases. The CDR3 runs 12 residues. The V end lost 5 bases, the J end lost 15 bases, and 17 bases lay between the germline ends. Germline V gene lookup returns CDR1 MGHDK and CDR2 SYGVNS. In DNA, the CDR3 is TGTGCCAGCAGTCGACTCGGACTTGATCGGTTCTTC. Its protein product is CASSRLGLDRFF.

This sequence joins TRBV30 and TRBJ2-7, with 9 bases lining up with TRBD2. Trimming took 1 base from V and 5 from J; bases not matched to a gene: 9. The germline CDR1 and CDR2 sequences are GTSNPN and SVGIG (reference sequence). The CDR3 has 15 amino acids. DNA for the CDR3: TGTGCCTGGAGTGGTCCGGGACTAGCTGTCGACGAGCAGTACTTC. Protein: CAWSGPGLAVDEQYF.

This clone has only one observation. V usage is TRBV6-5 and J usage is TRBJ1-2, with a possible D match to TRBD1 (6 bases). This CDR3 has 15 residues. CDR1 is MNHEY and CDR2 is SVGAGI in the germline V gene. The germline V and J ends were trimmed by 6 bases and 5 bases, with 19 bases remaining between them. As DNA, the CDR3 is TGTGCCAGCAGACCTAGTCCGGGACACACTTATGGCTACACCTTC. It yields the protein CASRPSPGHTYGYTF.

The genes are TRBV4-3 and TRBJ1-1; tentative D call: TRBD1 (6 bases). V was clipped by 4 bases and J by 4 bases, with 19 bases between them. Germline values: CDR1 LGHNA, CDR2 YSLEER. This CDR3 region has 16 residues. CDR3 in amino acids: CASSPSRGAPSTEAFF. CDR3 DNA sequence: TGCGCCAGCAGCCCGAGCCGGGGGGCGCCGTCCACTGAAGCTTTCTTT.

The chain couples TRBV7-2 to TRBJ1-1; TRBD1 agrees at 8 bases. Trimming cost V 3 bases and J 1 base; bases outside gene matches: 4. The CDR3 covers 15 residues. Germline CDR1 and CDR2: SGHTA and FQGNSA. CDR3 nucleotides: TGTGCCAGCAGCTTGCAGGGGGCGACGAACACTGAAGCTTTCTTT. Protein sequence: CASSLQGATNTEAFF.

This clone came up a few times. This rearrangement joins TRBV10-3 to TRBJ2-7, with 10 bases matching TRBD1. The germline gives CDR1 ENHRY, CDR2 SYGVKD. V gave up 0 bases and J gave up 4 bases; unmatched junction bases: 6. CDR3 length equals 16 residues. As DNA, the CDR3 is TGTGCCATCAGTGAGTCCTGGGGGACAGGGGTGTACGAGCAGTACTTC. It translates to CAISESWGTGVYEQYF.

The V gene is TRBV6-5, the J gene TRBJ2-7; 10 nucleotides agree with TRBD1. With 6 bases clipped from V and 0 bases from J, the junction kept 5 bases outside the gene matches. This CDR3 is 15 amino acids long. CDR1 and CDR2 (germline): MNHEY, SVGAGI. CDR3 bases: TGTGCCAGCAGCCGGGACAGGGGCCACTCCTACGAGCAGTACTTC. Translating gives CASSRDRGHSYEQYF.

The chain has TRBV25-1 and TRBJ2-5; D perhaps matches TRBD2 (6 bases). The J call may not be correct, given that the DNA end is closer to TRBJ2-7. Looked up from germline, CDR1 is MGHDK and CDR2 is SYGVNS. The CDR3 runs to 15 residues. As DNA, the CDR3 is TGTGCCAGCAGTCAGGAGGGAGGCTTCTCCTACGAGCAGTACTTC. The encoded protein is CASSQEGGFSYEQYF.

Here the CDR3 reads CASSSMDRHYEQYF. In DNA, the CDR3 is TGTGCCAGCAGCTCGATGGACAGACACTACGAGCAGTACTTC. The gene calls are TRBV7-2 and TRBJ2-7, with D maybe TRBD1 (6 bases). The germline gives CDR1 SGHTA, CDR2 FQGNSA. Trimming cost V 4 bases and J 3 bases, with 13 bases left between them. This CDR3 has 14 residues.

This clone turned up a few times. The V and J genes are TRBV4-2 and TRBJ1-1; weak D call: TRBD1 (6 bases). The V gene lost 4 bases and the J gene lost 1 base, with 13 bases spanning the gap. Germline V lookup: CDR1 LGHNA, CDR2 YNFKEQ. This CDR3 has 15 amino acids. The CDR3 spells CASSPLMGQNTEAFF. CDR3 nucleotides: TGTGCCAGCAGCCCCCTGATGGGACAGAACACTGAAGCTTTCTTT.